This record looks at one T cell receptor beta chain sequence and its context. The sample is drawn from a study of regulatory T cells in long-lasting Graves disease. Relying on iRepertoire HTBI primers and Arm-PCR of CDR3 regions, the team built TCR beta libraries. TCRdb ran MiXCR on the multiplex PCR reads and lists one entry per CDR3 protein. The repertoire holds about 530,000 distinct CDR3 sequences, with roughly 16% as singletons. Regarding time point: newly diagnosed GD, antithyroid drugs for less than 3 months. Following extraction of RNA from PBMCs, that RNA was used to make the TCR library. Graves' disease diagnoses used American Thyroid Association guidelines. An endocrinology unit in Xi'an, China, supplied the patients. V trimming: 0 bases; J trimming: 11 bases; junction bases outside the gene matches: 14. The germline gives CDR1 LGHNA, CDR2 YNFKEQ. The CDR3 length is 17 residues. The same data also went into a second study, on T cells in Graves' hyperthyroidism and ophthalmopathy. That investigation notes: The HTBI set primed first-round TCR CDR3 RT-PCR. Blood also carried most thyroid clonotypes expanded above 0.001.

The clonotype was recovered from a woman in her forties or fifties with Graves disease. Sample: peripheral blood mononuclear cells (PBMCs), taken at new diagnosis, from a patient treated with antithyroid drugs. This chain connects TRBV4-2 to TRBJ1-5; 9 nucleotides match TRBD1. CDR3 residues: CASSQDNRQGDFWAQHF. CDR3 nucleotide sequence: TGTGCCAGCAGCCAAGATAATCGACAGGGGGATTTTTGGGCCCAGCATTTT.